This T cell receptor beta chain was recorded in a study of blood T cell repertoires in COVID-19. As for the study in general: The United States, Italy and Spain provided the acute and convalescent COVID-19 samples. PBMCs, B-cell-depleted T cells, or T cells were the source of the cDNA or gDNA that made up the material.

Original processing notes: Reference gene primers were amplified, and this amplification served to estimate nucleated cell counts. Assay used: immunoSEQ multiplex PCR; TCRdb lists only in-frame clones, some missing. V and J calls and clone size are those listed in that table; D and trimming were worked out from the DNA. The sample includes approximately 220,000 clones, around 80% of them seen just once. The CDR3 contains 12 residues. Trimming removed 6 bases at V and 10 bases at J, with 15 bases between. Germline CDR1 and CDR2: SGHTA and FQGTGA. The sequenced sample was peripheral blood. V usage is TRBV7-3 and J usage is TRBJ2-5; a possible D gene is TRBD1 (6 bases). The clonotype comes from a woman aged 50 to 65 with acute or convalescent COVID-19. The CDR3 DNA is TGTGCCAGCAGTGATGAGGGGGATATCCAGTACTTC. Translating it yields CASSDEGDIQYF.